This entry concerns a single T cell receptor beta chain. Antigen specificity is unknown. These data are taken from a study of PD-1 blockade in mismatch repair-deficient tumors. General study findings and limits: Tumor-resident clones, often undetectable pretreatment in blood, expanded then contracted after pembrolizumab.

This CDR3 region has 13 residues. The V end was cut by 0 bases, the J end by 4 bases, with 7 bases between. Germline V gives CDR1 SGHDT, CDR2 YYEEEE. The repertoire was sequenced with immunoSEQ multiplex PCR; TCRdb's copy has only in-frame clones and lacks some. The table lists around 62,000 clones, approximately 78% of them singletons, with about 5% in the top ten. Specimen: peripheral blood, collected 2 weeks after starting pembrolizumab. The V call is TRBV5-6, the J call TRBJ1-2, with unresolved D. This TCR derives from an adult with mismatch repair-deficient cancer. In DNA form, the CDR3 reads TGTGCCAGCAGCTTGGTAGGAGCCTATGGCTACACCTTC. It translates to CASSLVGAYGYTF.